The next 31 T cell receptor beta chains were all read from a single sample in a study of shared clonotypes between healthy human individuals. CD45RO-negative CD8 cells positively selected for CCR7 made up the naive population, which excluded terminally differentiated effector memory CD45RA+ cells. The assay was immunoSEQ multiplex PCR, and TCRdb's table has in-frame clones only and misses some. The table lists around 580,000 clones, roughly 98% of them singletons. The sample taken for sequencing was naive CD8+ T cells sorted from blood. These receptors all come from a man in his thirties or forties in good health.

The rearrangement links TRBV25-1 to TRBJ2-7, with D hard to call. This CDR3 has 13 residues. V was cut by 2 bases and J by 2 bases, with 7 bases left in between. Germline V CDR1 and CDR2: MGHDK, SYGVNS. The CDR3 loop reads CASSEGPTYEQYF. CDR3 DNA sequence: TGTGCCAGCAGTGAAGGACCTACCTACGAGCAGTACTTC.

The V call is TRBV28, the J call TRBJ2-7; 13 bases align to TRBD2. Germline values: CDR1 MDHEN, CDR2 SYDVKM. V shed 7 bases, J shed 4 bases, and the junction held 4 bases outside the gene matches. The CDR3 covers 14 residues. CDR3 protein: CASTGTSGTYEQYF. The CDR3 DNA reads TGTGCCAGCACCGGGACTAGCGGGACTTACGAGCAGTACTTC.

The V call is TRBV27, the J call TRBJ1-1, with D unclear. V was pared by 7 bases and J by 3 bases, with 6 bases between. Per the germline V gene, CDR1 is MNHEY and CDR2 is SMNVEV (reference sequence). The CDR3 is 11 residues long. In DNA form, the CDR3 reads TGTGCCAGCATACGGGACACTGAAGCTTTCTTT. Encoded protein: CASIRDTEAFF.

The chain combines TRBV11-3 with TRBJ2-5, with D tentatively TRBD1 (6 bases). V lost 8 bases, J lost 2 bases, and 15 bases lay in between. This CDR3 has 14 amino acids. Looked up from germline, CDR1 is SGHNT and CDR2 is YENEEA. CDR3 sequence reads: CASGNRDKQETQYF. The CDR3 DNA reads TGTGCCAGCGGCAACCGGGACAAACAAGAGACCCAGTACTTC.

The V gene is TRBV7-9, the J gene TRBJ1-2; weak D call: TRBD1 (6 bases). This CDR3 is 16 amino acids long. V lost 5 bases, J lost 6 bases, and 22 bases lay in between. CDR1 is SEHNR, CDR2 FQNEAQ, per germline (reference sequence). For the CDR3, the DNA is TGTGCCAGCAGCCCACCCCAGGGGAGGGGATTGAATGGCTACACCTTC. Its protein is CASSPPQGRGLNGYTF.

The gene calls are TRBV11-2 and TRBJ2-5; D not certain. V lost 4 bases to trimming and J lost 14 bases, with 8 bases between them. The CDR3 is 9 residues long. Germline values: CDR1 SGHAT, CDR2 FQNNGV. CDR3 nucleotide sequence: TGTGCCAGCAGCTCCCCGCCTTACTTC. This sequence encodes CASSSPPYF.

The J gene is TRBJ2-7, the V gene TRBV7-9, with 8 bases aligning to TRBD2. The germline V gene encodes CDR1 SEHNR and CDR2 FQNEAQ (reference sequence). Trimming cost V 3 bases and J 0 bases; bases outside gene matches: 16. The CDR3 contains 19 residues. CDR3 coding DNA: TGTGCCAGCAGCTTCCCGAGAGTAGCGGGAACGCCTGGCTCCTACGAGCAGTACTTC. The encoded protein is CASSFPRVAGTPGSYEQYF.

This clone has just one count. The V call is TRBV11-2, the J call TRBJ2-5; D is possibly TRBD1 or TRBD2 (5 bases each). Germline CDR1 SGHAT, CDR2 FQNNGV. This CDR3 has 12 residues. V lost 5 bases and J lost 6, with 10 bases in between. Written as DNA, the CDR3 is TGTGCCAGCAGCCCCGAGGGACAGACCCAGTACTTC. The encoded protein is CASSPEGQTQYF.

The sample holds one count of this clone. An end of the junction differs from the germline gene, which may be a read error. This rearrangement joins TRBV18 to TRBJ1-5; D is possibly TRBD1 (5 bases). CDR3 length: 14 amino acids. Germline V CDR1 and CDR2: KGHSH, LQKENI. CDR3 sequence reads: CASRQSSSNQLQHF. The DNA for the CDR3 is TGTGCCAGCAGACAGAGTTCGAGCAATCAGCTCCAGCATTTT.

J is TRBJ1-1 and V is TRBV5-1; no clear D gene. Germline loops: CDR1 SGHRS, CDR2 YFSETQ. The CDR3 extends over 17 amino acids. Trimming left V 5 bases short and J 0 bases short, with 20 bases between. The DNA for the CDR3 is TGCGCCAGCAGATCGACGGGGTGGATCGGTATGAACACTGAAGCTTTCTTT. Residues: CASRSTGWIGMNTEAFF. The variable domain in full, with the rest retrieved from reference TRBV5-1 and TRBJ1-1, is KAGVTQTPRYLIKTRGQQVTLSCSPISGHRSVSWYQQTPGQGLQFLFEYFSETQRNKGNFPGRFSGRQFSNSRSEMNVSTLELGDSALYLCASRSTGWIGMNTEAFFGQGTRLTVV.

The CDR3, as DNA: TGTGCCAGCAGTTACGCAACGGACAGTTTTAACTATGGCTACACCTTC. As protein: CASSYATDSFNYGYTF. The chain couples TRBV6-5 to TRBJ1-2; perhaps TRBD1 as D (6 bases). The CDR3 contains 16 residues. Trimming cost V 2 bases and J 1 base, with 14 bases left between them. Germline assignment: CDR1 MNHEY and CDR2 SVGAGI.

This chain connects TRBV5-4 to TRBJ2-1; 9 nucleotides match TRBD1. Per germline, CDR1 SGHNT and CDR2 YYREEE (reference sequence). J lost 4 bases, V lost 3 bases, and 5 bases had no gene match. The CDR3 covers 15 residues. Here the CDR3 DNA reads TGTGCCAGCAGCTACTCCGGGACAGGGTACAATGAGCAGTTCTTC. This codes for CASSYSGTGYNEQFF.

CDR3 sequence: CASRIPGQGDQPQHF. Here the CDR3 DNA reads TGTGCCAGCAGAATACCGGGACAGGGGGATCAGCCCCAGCATTTT. The V call is TRBV6-1, the J call TRBJ1-5; 11 nucleotides agree with TRBD1. The CDR3 contains 15 residues. V dropped 6 bases and J dropped 5; count of bases not matched to a gene: 6. Germline CDR1 MNHNS, CDR2 SASEGT.

The chain couples TRBV25-1 to TRBJ2-1, with TRBD2 matching 11 bases. This CDR3 has 16 amino acids. V lost 1 base and J lost 10; bases outside the gene matches: 9. Germline V gene sequence: CDR1 MGHDK, CDR2 SYGVNS. CDR3 in amino acids: CASSESGSGRAGEQFF. As DNA, the CDR3 is TGTGCCAGCAGTGAATCTGGTAGCGGGAGGGCCGGAGAGCAGTTCTTC.

V is TRBV10-2 and J is TRBJ2-1; 11 nucleotides align to TRBD2. This CDR3 contains 14 residues. V was pared by 8 bases and J by 6 bases, with 6 bases of the junction left unmatched. Germline V gene data show CDR1 as WSHSY and CDR2 as SAAADI. CDR3 protein: CASGSGRARNEQFF. The CDR3 nucleotides read TGCGCCAGCGGTAGCGGGAGGGCCCGCAATGAGCAGTTCTTC.

The chain employs TRBV7-2 and TRBJ2-5, with TRBD1 identical over 9 bases. Germline loops: CDR1 SGHTA, CDR2 FQGNSA. The CDR3 is 17 residues long. V shed 2 bases, J shed 5 bases, and the junction held 12 bases outside the gene matches. The chain's CDR3 is CASSLPALQGAEETQYF. CDR3 sequence (DNA): TGTGCCAGCAGCTTACCTGCCCTACAGGGGGCGGAGGAGACCCAGTACTTC.

In regard to this clone: Distinct nucleotide sequences in the sample also encode this CDR3. The genes are TRBV18 and TRBJ2-1; no clear D gene. The germline gives CDR1 KGHSH, CDR2 LQKENI. The ends were cut back, 3 bases at V and 7 bases at J, with 4 bases in the middle. CDR3 length equals 11 residues. CDR3 loop: CASSPGNEQFF. The CDR3 nucleotides read TGTGCCAGCTCACCTGGTAATGAGCAGTTCTTC.

V is TRBV4-3 and J is TRBJ1-1; D is ambiguous. The V and J ends lost 1 base and 1 base respectively, with 13 bases between them. Germline CDR1 LGHNA, CDR2 YSLEER. The CDR3 sequence is 16 residues long. As DNA, the CDR3 is TGCGCCAGCAGCCAAGGTCTAGGCAGGTCGAACACTGAAGCTTTCTTT. Its translation is CASSQGLGRSNTEAFF.

The chain employs TRBV27 and TRBJ1-5; TRBD1 agrees at 8 bases. Germline trimming cut 6 bases from V and 5 bases from J; bases unmatched to any gene: 9. CDR3 length: 15 residues. Germline lookup yields CDR1 MNHEY and CDR2 SMNVEV (reference sequence). CDR3 residues: CASSPGQGEDQPQHF. CDR3 in DNA: TGTGCCAGCAGCCCTGGACAGGGAGAAGATCAGCCCCAGCATTTT.

V usage is TRBV27 and J usage is TRBJ2-1; TRBD2 might be the D (6 bases). V dropped 4 bases and J dropped 4 bases, with 14 bases sitting between them. CDR1 and CDR2 (germline): MNHEY, SMNVEV (reference sequence). This CDR3 is 15 amino acids long. Here the CDR3 reads CASSWEAQRYNEQFF. The CDR3 bases are TGTGCCAGCAGTTGGGAGGCCCAGAGATACAATGAGCAGTTCTTC.

The chain employs TRBV9 and TRBJ1-4; unclear D gene. Per germline, CDR1 SGDLS and CDR2 YYNGEE. CDR3 length: 15 residues. V gave up 0 bases and J gave up 5 bases, with 11 bases separating them. This CDR3 reads CASSVGGGLNEKLFF. The CDR3 bases are TGTGCCAGCAGCGTAGGAGGAGGGTTAAATGAAAAACTGTTTTTT.

The chain has TRBV5-1 and TRBJ2-7; D uncertain. V lost 2 bases to trimming and J lost 0 bases, with 12 bases between them. The CDR3 has 15 amino acids. Germline lookup yields CDR1 SGHRS and CDR2 YFSETQ. CDR3 protein: CASSFHRAFSYEQYF. The CDR3 DNA is TGCGCCAGCAGCTTTCATCGGGCCTTCTCCTACGAGCAGTACTTC.

The genes are TRBV4-3 and TRBJ1-2; D is ambiguous. The CDR3 has 15 residues. CDR1 is LGHNA and CDR2 is YSLEER in the germline V gene. Trimming took 2 bases from V and 0 from J, leaving 10 bases between them. CDR3 in DNA: TGCGCCAGCAGCCAATACAGCAACGCTAACTATGGCTACACCTTC. Protein product: CASSQYSNANYGYTF.

As concerns this clone: The same CDR3 arises from other DNA sequences in this sample as well. The chain carries TRBV29-1 and TRBJ2-7; 7 bases align to TRBD1. J lost 0 bases, V lost 6 bases, and 2 bases had no gene match. Germline lookup yields CDR1 SQVTM and CDR2 ANQGSEA. CDR3 size: 12 residues. CDR3 sequence (DNA): TGCAGCGTCCGGACAGGCTCCTACGAGCAGTACTTC. Its protein product is CSVRTGSYEQYF.

The genes are TRBV7-9 and TRBJ1-1; D call uncertain. The CDR3 is 16 residues long. The ends were cut back, 5 bases at V and 0 bases at J, with 16 bases in the middle. Germline lookup yields CDR1 SEHNR and CDR2 FQNEAQ (reference sequence). The CDR3: CASSPQRLGLNTEAFF. DNA for the CDR3: TGTGCCAGCAGCCCCCAAAGACTGGGGTTGAACACTGAAGCTTTCTTT.

This sequence joins TRBV28 and TRBJ2-7; D not certain. Trimming left V 9 bases short and J 2 bases short, with 14 bases between. CDR1 is MDHEN and CDR2 is SYDVKM in the germline V gene. This CDR3 comprises 13 residues. CDR3 amino acids: CASTGRIPYEQYF. The DNA for the CDR3 is TGTGCCAGTACTGGACGGATCCCCTACGAGCAGTACTTC.

V and J are TRBV27 and TRBJ1-2, with TRBD1 matching 12 bases. The length of the CDR3 is 17 residues. Germline CDR1 reads MNHEY; CDR2 reads SMNVEV (reference sequence). J lost 4 bases, V lost 6 bases, and 12 bases had no gene match. The CDR3 spells CASRRHRDRGRVYGYTF. The CDR3, as DNA: TGTGCCAGCAGGCGACACCGGGACAGGGGGCGTGTCTATGGCTACACCTTC.

The V call is TRBV27, the J call TRBJ2-1, with 7 bases identical to TRBD1. Germline V lookup: CDR1 MNHEY, CDR2 SMNVEV (reference sequence). V shed 3 bases, J shed 1 base, and the junction held 9 bases outside the gene matches. The CDR3 is 17 residues long. The CDR3 loop is CASSLGVGGASYNEQFF. CDR3 coding DNA: TGTGCCAGCAGTTTGGGGGTAGGGGGCGCTTCCTACAATGAGCAGTTCTTC.

The rearrangement joins TRBV5-5 to TRBJ2-1; TRBD1 might be the D (5 bases). Trimming took off 5 bases at V and 4 bases at J, with 10 bases between the two ends. From germline, CDR1 is SGHKS and CDR2 YYEKEE (reference sequence). This CDR3 has 13 residues. The CDR3 spells CASRPTEYNEQFF. CDR3 in DNA: TGTGCCAGCAGGCCGACAGAATACAATGAGCAGTTCTTC.

The chain carries TRBV5-1 and TRBJ2-1; possibly TRBD1 for D (6 bases). The CDR3 runs 16 residues. V was trimmed by 1 base and J by 7 bases, leaving 18 bases between them. The germline gives CDR1 SGHRS, CDR2 YFSETQ. The CDR3 spells CASSLFRQANGNEQFF. The CDR3 nucleotides read TGCGCCAGCAGCTTGTTCAGACAGGCTAATGGAAATGAGCAGTTCTTC.

V and J are TRBV15 and TRBJ1-2; D is unclear. This CDR3 region has 14 residues. CDR1 and CDR2 (germline): LNHNV, YYDKDF (reference sequence). Trimming shortened V by 5 bases and J by 4 bases, and 14 bases separated the two germline ends. In nucleotides, the CDR3 is TGTGCCACCAGCGAGCCAGGATTCGCCTATGGCTACACCTTC. As protein: CATSEPGFAYGYTF. Supplemented by reference TRBV15 and TRBJ1-2, the full variable domain reads DAMVIQNPRYQVTQFGKPVTLSCSQTLNHNVMYWYQQKSSQAPKLLFHYYDKDFNNEADTPDNFQSRRPNTSFCFLDIRSPGLGDTAMYLCATSEPGFAYGYTFGSGTRLTVV.